Each of the 21 T cell receptor beta chains below was sequenced from the same sample in a study of cytotoxic CD8 clonotypes in ibrutinib-treated CLL. Generated by immunoSEQ multiplex PCR, the TCRdb table keeps only in-frame clones and is missing some. The sample holds around 70,000 clones, around 84% seen once. The material sequenced was PBMCs, taken at disease progression, from a patient treated with ibrutinib. These receptors came from a human donor with chronic lymphocytic leukemia.

This sequence joins TRBV4-1 and TRBJ2-1; TRBD1 or TRBD2 may be the D gene (6 bases each). CDR3 length: 19 amino acids. From germline, CDR1 is MGHRA and CDR2 YSYEKL. The V and J ends lost 1 base and 8 bases respectively, with 27 bases between them. The DNA for the CDR3 is TGCGCCAGCAGCCAAGGACTCTGGGTGCAGGGTGGGGGGCGAGATGAGCAGTTCTTC. It specifies CASSQGLWVQGGGRDEQFF.

The genes are TRBV19 and TRBJ1-6; 9 nucleotides align to TRBD1. The CDR3 is 15 amino acids. Germline trimming cut 3 bases from V and 9 bases from J; bases unmatched to any gene: 6. CDR1 is LNHDA, CDR2 SQIVND, per germline (reference sequence). The CDR3 DNA reads as TGTGCCAGTAGTATTGGGACAGGGAATCTTTCACCCCTCCACTTT. The encoded protein is CASSIGTGNLSPLHF. Combining the CDR3 with reference TRBV19 and TRBJ1-6 gives the whole variable domain DGGITQSPKYLFRKEGQNVTLSCEQNLNHDAMYWYRQDPGQGLRLIYYSQIVNDFQKGDIAEGYSVSREKKESFPLTVTSAQKNPTAFYLCASSIGTGNLSPLHFGNGTRLTVT.

This rearrangement joins TRBV19 to TRBJ2-7; D is unresolved. Trimming stripped 3 bases from V and 5 bases from J, with 11 bases between. The CDR3 is 13 residues long. Germline V lookup: CDR1 LNHDA, CDR2 SQIVND (reference sequence). The CDR3 nucleotides read TGTGCCAGTAGTATTGGTAATTTAGACGAGCAGTACTTC. Translated, it gives CASSIGNLDEQYF.

The chain couples TRBV10-3 to TRBJ1-5; D might be TRBD1 (5 bases). CDR3 length equals 15 residues. V lost 8 bases and J 7 bases, leaving 21 bases between the germline ends. The germline gives CDR1 ENHRY, CDR2 SYGVKD. The CDR3 is CAIGTGTAGGQPQHF. The CDR3 coding sequence is TGTGCCATCGGTACCGGGACGGCGGGGGGACAGCCCCAGCATTTT.

The chain links TRBV5-1 to TRBJ2-7; D is possibly TRBD2 (6 bases). Per the germline V gene, CDR1 is SGHRS and CDR2 is YFSETQ. There are 15 residues in the CDR3. The V gene lost 7 bases and the J gene lost 3 bases, with 20 bases spanning the gap. The DNA of the CDR3 is TGCGCCAGCGGGGGAGGTGGGGCGTTCAACTACGAGCAGTACTTC. Protein product: CASGGGGAFNYEQYF.

V gene TRBV5-4 combines with J gene TRBJ1-1; no clear D gene. Germline V gene sequence: CDR1 SGHNT, CDR2 YYREEE (reference sequence). Between the trimmed V and J ends, which lost 9 bases and 7 bases, there was a span of 31 bases. The length of the CDR3 is 17 residues. DNA of the CDR3: TGTGCCACCGACGCCCCCCCGGATTCCTCTTTGCCCTTTGAAGCTTTCTTT. It translates to CATDAPPDSSLPFEAFF.

J is TRBJ2-7 and V is TRBV2, with D possibly being TRBD1 or TRBD2 (5 bases each). This CDR3 is 13 amino acids long. The germline V gene has CDR1 SNHLY and CDR2 FYNNEI. The V gene lost 5 bases and the J gene lost 6 bases, with 14 bases spanning the gap. The chain's CDR3 is CASSLRDPGEQYF. The DNA for the CDR3 is TGTGCCAGCAGTCTTCGGGACCCTGGCGAGCAGTACTTC.

The rearrangement links TRBV29-1 to TRBJ2-3; TRBD1 matches 7 bases. With V trimmed by 7 bases and J by 0 bases, 4 bases remained unmatched. CDR3 length: 13 amino acids. Per the germline V gene, CDR1 is SQVTM and CDR2 is ANQGSEA. CDR3: CSGGTDSTDTQYF. As DNA, the CDR3 is TGCAGCGGTGGGACAGATAGCACAGATACGCAGTATTTT.

The J gene is TRBJ1-4, the V gene TRBV4-2; D gene ambiguous. V was trimmed by 0 bases and J by 2 bases, leaving 10 bases between them. From germline, CDR1 is LGHNA and CDR2 YNFKEQ. This CDR3 contains 16 residues. Here the CDR3 DNA reads TGTGCCAGCAGCCAAGAGCCACAGACCACTAATGAAAAACTGTTTTTT. It translates to CASSQEPQTTNEKLFF.

This chain connects TRBV30 to TRBJ1-5; D is possibly TRBD1 (5 bases). The CDR3 contains 13 residues. V gave up 2 bases and J gave up 3 bases, with 8 bases separating them. Germline lookup yields CDR1 GTSNPN and CDR2 SVGIG (reference sequence). In DNA, the CDR3 is TGTGCCTGGAGTAGGGACTCCAATCAGCCCCAGCATTTT. Translated: CAWSRDSNQPQHF.

This sequence joins TRBV28 and TRBJ1-4; no reliable D call. V gave up 4 bases and J gave up 4 bases, with 4 bases separating them. Germline loops: CDR1 MDHEN, CDR2 SYDVKM. The CDR3 is made up of 12 amino acids. The chain's CDR3 is CASSSGNEKLFF. CDR3 in DNA: TGTGCCAGCAGTTCTGGTAATGAAAAACTGTTTTTT.

The V gene is TRBV6-6, the J gene TRBJ2-5; D tentatively reads TRBD1 or TRBD2 (5 bases each). The CDR3 sequence is 15 residues long. The germline V gene has CDR1 MNHNY and CDR2 SVGAGI (reference sequence). The germline V and J ends were trimmed by 4 bases and 5 bases, with 17 bases remaining between them. CDR3 nucleotide sequence: TGTGCCAGCAGTTCCCAGCGGACAATTAAGGAGACCCAGTACTTC. It codes for CASSSQRTIKETQYF.

The V call is TRBV6-1, the J call TRBJ1-2; 7 positions match TRBD1. The CDR3 consists of 14 residues. Germline CDR1 is MNHNS and CDR2 is SASEGT. V lost 6 bases and J lost 2; bases outside the gene matches: 6. CDR3 amino acids: CASSGPGQNYGYTF. CDR3 DNA sequence: TGTGCCAGCAGCGGACCGGGACAGAACTATGGCTACACCTTC.

The chain has TRBV9 and TRBJ1-2, with D possibly matching TRBD1 (6 bases). The CDR3 is made up of 16 amino acids. Germline V lookup: CDR1 SGDLS, CDR2 YYNGEE. V lost 0 bases, J lost 5 bases, and 17 bases lay in between. CDR3 DNA: TGTGCCAGCAGCGTAGCTGACGGGGGGCGTCGGTATGGCTACACCTTC. Amino acid sequence: CASSVADGGRRYGYTF.

The chain employs TRBV28 and TRBJ1-2; D gene unclear. The CDR3 extends over 11 amino acids. Germline-derived CDR1 and CDR2 are MDHEN and SYDVKM. Here the CDR3 reads CVISRPGGYTF. The CDR3, as DNA: TGTGTGATCTCCCGGCCGGGTGGCTACACCTTC.

The genes are TRBV27 and TRBJ2-7; D is possibly TRBD1 or TRBD2 (5 bases each). Germline CDR1 reads MNHEY; CDR2 reads SMNVEV (reference sequence). V lost 4 bases and J lost 3, with 16 bases in between. The CDR3 has 15 amino acids. The CDR3 nucleotides are TGTGCCAGCAGTTCCCGGGACCAGACCGTCTACGAGCAGTACTTC. It is translated as CASSSRDQTVYEQYF.

In DNA form, the CDR3 reads TGTGCCAGCAGTCACGGACAGGGTCTCGGGGAGCTGTTTTTT. This sequence encodes CASSHGQGLGELFF. The V call is TRBV27, the J call TRBJ2-2; TRBD1 matches at 8 bases. This CDR3 region has 14 residues. Germline V gives CDR1 MNHEY, CDR2 SMNVEV (reference sequence). The V segment lost 5 bases and the J segment 7 bases; nucleotides outside the gene matches: 6.

The CDR3 loop reads CGSNTYTGELFF. CDR3 DNA sequence: TGTGGATCCAATACTTACACCGGGGAGCTGTTTTTT. V gene TRBV28 combines with J gene TRBJ2-2; D not certain. This CDR3 comprises 12 residues. Germline V CDR1 and CDR2: MDHEN, SYDVKM.

The chain recombines TRBV6-1 with TRBJ2-7, with TRBD2 identical over 7 bases. CDR3 length equals 14 residues. Unmatched junction bases numbered 5, after V lost 6 bases and J lost 0 bases. Germline V gives CDR1 MNHNS, CDR2 SASEGT. CDR3 DNA sequence: TGTGCCAGCAGGAACCGGGACTACTCCTACGAGCAGTACTTC. It codes for CASRNRDYSYEQYF.

This clone was recorded a few times. V is TRBV5-4 and J is TRBJ2-2; D is uncertain. V was cut by 0 bases and J by 9 bases, with 9 bases left in between. Germline CDR1 SGHNT, CDR2 YYREEE (reference sequence). This CDR3 is 13 amino acids long. The CDR3 DNA follows: TGTGCCAGCAGCTTGGCCGCCTCCAGGGAGCTGTTTTTT. This codes for CASSLAASRELFF. Looking up the rest from reference TRBV5-4 and TRBJ2-2 gives the full variable domain: ETGVTQSPTHLIKTRGQQVTLRCSSQSGHNTVSWYQQALGQGPQFIFQYYREEENGRGNFPPRFSGLQFPNYSSELNVNALELDDSALYLCASSLAASRELFFGEGSRLTVL.

The CDR3 reads CASKRTDTSNQPQHF. DNA of the CDR3: TGTGCCAGTAAAAGGACGGATACTAGCAATCAGCCCCAGCATTTT. The chain has TRBV19 and TRBJ1-5; D unclear. The CDR3 consists of 15 residues. Trimming cost V 7 bases and J 0 bases, with 13 bases left between them. The germline V gene encodes CDR1 LNHDA and CDR2 SQIVND (reference sequence).